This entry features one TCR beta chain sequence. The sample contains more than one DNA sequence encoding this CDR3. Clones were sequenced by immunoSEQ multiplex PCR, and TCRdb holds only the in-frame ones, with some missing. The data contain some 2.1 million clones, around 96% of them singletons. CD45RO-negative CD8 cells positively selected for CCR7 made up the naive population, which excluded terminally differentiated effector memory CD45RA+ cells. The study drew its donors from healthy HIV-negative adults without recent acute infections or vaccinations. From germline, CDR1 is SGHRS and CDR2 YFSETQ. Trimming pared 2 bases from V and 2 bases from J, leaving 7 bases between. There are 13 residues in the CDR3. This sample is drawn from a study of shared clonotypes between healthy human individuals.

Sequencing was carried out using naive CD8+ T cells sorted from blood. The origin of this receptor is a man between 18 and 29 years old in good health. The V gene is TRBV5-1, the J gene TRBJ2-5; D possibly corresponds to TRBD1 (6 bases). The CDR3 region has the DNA TGCGCCAGCAGCTTAGGACAGCAAGAGACCCAGTACTTC. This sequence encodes CASSLGQQETQYF. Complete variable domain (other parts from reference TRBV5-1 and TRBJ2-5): KAGVTQTPRYLIKTRGQQVTLSCSPISGHRSVSWYQQTPGQGLQFLFEYFSETQRNKGNFPGRFSGRQFSNSRSEMNVSTLELGDSALYLCASSLGQQETQYFGPGTRLLVL.